One sample yielded the 20 T cell receptor beta chains listed below, sequenced in a study of blood T cell repertoires in COVID-19. The protocol was immunoSEQ multiplex PCR, while the TCRdb copy is restricted to in-frame clones and leaves out a portion. This sample carries 300,000 to 450,000 clones, around 87% of them seen once, and the ten largest clones take under 1.5%. The sequencing sample was made of PBMCs or T cells enriched from blood (not recorded which). The receptors come from a man younger than 45 who had recovered from COVID-19.

Concerning this clone: Within the sample, other DNA sequences also encode this same CDR3. The chain combines TRBV10-2 with TRBJ2-3; 10 bases match TRBD2. Germline lookup yields CDR1 WSHSY and CDR2 SAAADI. This CDR3 contains 13 residues. J gave up 4 bases and V 5 bases, and 0 bases lay outside the gene matches. The CDR3: CASSSGGADTQYF. In DNA form, the CDR3 reads TGCGCCAGCAGTAGCGGGGGGGCAGATACGCAGTATTTT.

The chain couples TRBV5-1 to TRBJ2-7; 11 nucleotides align to TRBD1. In germline, CDR1 is SGHRS, CDR2 YFSETQ. After removal of 0 bases from V and 2 bases from J, the junction contained 1 base not matched to a gene. The length of the CDR3 is 15 residues. In nucleotides, the CDR3 is TGCGCCAGCAGCTTGGTGGGACAGGGGGCCTACGAGCAGTACTTC. Encoded protein: CASSLVGQGAYEQYF.

V usage is TRBV4-1 and J usage is TRBJ2-7; D gene unclear. Looked up from germline, CDR1 is MGHRA and CDR2 is YSYEKL. There are 13 residues in the CDR3. V was trimmed by 0 bases and J by 4 bases, leaving 7 bases between them. CDR3 sequence reads: CASSQDKEYEQYF. DNA of the CDR3: TGCGCCAGCAGCCAAGATAAGGAGTACGAGCAGTACTTC.

This chain connects TRBV3-1 (or the pseudogene TRBV3-2) to TRBJ2-1, with D tentatively TRBD2 (7 bases). The length of the CDR3 is 15 residues. Trimming took off 4 bases at V and 5 bases at J, with 15 bases between the two ends. Germline lookup yields CDR1 LGHDT and CDR2 YNNKEL (reference sequence). The CDR3 here is CASSLRGGLHNEQFF. Here the CDR3 DNA reads TGTGCCAGCAGCCTTAGGGGGGGCCTTCACAATGAGCAGTTCTTC.

The chain combines TRBV19 with TRBJ1-3, with D unresolved. Germline CDR1 and CDR2: LNHDA and SQIVND (reference sequence). The V and J ends lost 6 bases and 2 bases respectively, with 11 bases between them. The CDR3 is made up of 14 amino acids. CDR3 protein: CASSQSRTGNTIYF. In DNA, the CDR3 is TGTGCCAGTAGCCAATCGAGAACTGGAAACACCATATATTTT.

This clone has just one count. J is TRBJ1-6 and V is TRBV5-1; D unclear. This CDR3 comprises 16 residues. V shed 4 bases and J shed 0 bases, with 11 bases lying between them. Germline CDR1 SGHRS, CDR2 YFSETQ. CDR3 loop: CASSPLEGSYNSPLHF. DNA for the CDR3: TGCGCCAGCAGCCCCCTGGAGGGCTCCTATAATTCACCCCTCCACTTT.

The chain combines TRBV5-1 with TRBJ2-1; possible D gene TRBD1, 5 bases. V was trimmed by 2 bases and J by 8 bases, leaving 8 bases between them. The CDR3 loop spans 12 amino acids. The germline V gene encodes CDR1 SGHRS and CDR2 YFSETQ. The CDR3 DNA reads TGCGCCAGCAGCTTACAGGCATATGAGCAGTTCTTC. Protein product: CASSLQAYEQFF. Together with reference TRBV5-1 and TRBJ2-1, the CDR3 gives the full variable domain: KAGVTQTPRYLIKTRGQQVTLSCSPISGHRSVSWYQQTPGQGLQFLFEYFSETQRNKGNFPGRFSGRQFSNSRSEMNVSTLELGDSALYLCASSLQAYEQFFGPGTRLTVL.

The chain employs TRBV2 and TRBJ2-7; TRBD2 is a possible D gene (7 bases). Germline assignment: CDR1 SNHLY and CDR2 FYNNEI. Deletions cut 8 bases from V and 3 bases from J, with 17 bases between. The CDR3 consists of 14 residues. The CDR3 spells CASRQASGGYEQYF. Here the CDR3 DNA reads TGTGCCAGCCGACAGGCTAGCGGAGGCTACGAGCAGTACTTC.

The gene calls are TRBV9 and TRBJ2-7, with 9 nucleotides matching TRBD1. The CDR3 has 17 amino acids. Germline V gene data show CDR1 as SGDLS and CDR2 as YYNGEE. Germline trimming cut 3 bases from V and 2 bases from J; bases unmatched to any gene: 12. DNA of the CDR3: TGTGCCAGCAGCGCATACTCCGGGACAGGGCTAACCTACGAGCAGTACTTC. Amino acids: CASSAYSGTGLTYEQYF. Using reference TRBV9 and TRBJ2-7 for the parts outside the CDR3, the full variable domain is DSGVTQTPKHLITATGQRVTLRCSPRSGDLSVYWYQQSLDQGLQFLIQYYNGEERAKGNILERFSAQQFPDLHSELNLSSLELGDSALYFCASSAYSGTGLTYEQYFGPGTRLTVT.

This clone has only one observation. The chain uses TRBV6-5 and TRBJ1-1, with a possible D match to TRBD1 (5 bases). Germline V CDR1 and CDR2: MNHEY, SVGAGI. Trimming pared 6 bases from V and 6 bases from J, leaving 17 bases between. The CDR3 consists of 14 residues. The CDR3 sequence is CASSLRQTGPEAFF. CDR3 in DNA: TGTGCCAGCAGCCTCCGACAGACCGGCCCTGAAGCTTTCTTT.

The rearrangement links TRBV30 to TRBJ1-2, with unresolved D. The V end lost 4 bases, the J end lost 1 base, and 13 bases lay between the germline ends. Germline CDR1 is GTSNPN and CDR2 is SVGIG (reference sequence). The length of the CDR3 is 14 residues. CDR3 loop: CAWTRGSYNYGYTF. Written as DNA, the CDR3 is TGTGCCTGGACTCGAGGGTCTTATAACTATGGCTACACCTTC. Supplemented by reference TRBV30 and TRBJ1-2, the full variable domain reads SQTIHQWPATLVQPVGSPLSLECTVEGTSNPNLYWYRQAAGRGLQLLFYSVGIGQISSEVPQNLSASRPQDRQFILSSKKLLLSDSGFYLCAWTRGSYNYGYTFGSGTRLTVV.

The chain couples TRBV19 to TRBJ1-2, with D possibly TRBD1 on 5 matching bases. The V gene lost 7 bases and the J gene lost 2 bases, with 8 bases spanning the gap. The CDR3 runs 12 residues. Germline lookup yields CDR1 LNHDA and CDR2 SQIVND (reference sequence). CDR3 DNA: TGTGCCAGTAATCGGGGGAACTATGGCTACACCTTC. Its translation is CASNRGNYGYTF. The full variable domain, its missing parts supplied by reference TRBV19 and TRBJ1-2, is DGGITQSPKYLFRKEGQNVTLSCEQNLNHDAMYWYRQDPGQGLRLIYYSQIVNDFQKGDIAEGYSVSREKKESFPLTVTSAQKNPTAFYLCASNRGNYGYTFGSGTRLTVV.

The chain has TRBV5-6 and TRBJ2-2, with TRBD2 matching over 7 bases. This CDR3 spans 15 amino acids. J lost 4 bases, V lost 5 bases, and 8 bases had no gene match. Germline CDR1 is SGHDT and CDR2 is YYEEEE. Here the CDR3 DNA reads TGTGCCAGCAGATCCTTGGGGGGGAGCACCGGGGAGCTGTTTTTT. It yields the protein CASRSLGGSTGELFF.

The J gene is TRBJ2-5, the V gene TRBV5-6; TRBD2 aligns across 8 bases. Germline CDR1 and CDR2: SGHDT and YYEEEE. The V and J ends lost 2 bases and 4 bases, in that order; junction bases with no gene match: 4. The CDR3 is made up of 14 amino acids. For the CDR3, the DNA is TGTGCCAGCAGCTTTTCGGGAGGGGGAGAGACCCAGTACTTC. It encodes CASSFSGGGETQYF.

This chain uses TRBV9 with TRBJ1-6; D might be TRBD1 (6 bases). Germline V CDR1 and CDR2: SGDLS, YYNGEE. V was clipped by 4 bases and J by 3 bases, with 17 bases between them. The length of the CDR3 is 17 residues. CDR3 nucleotide sequence: TGTGCCAGCAGCCCTGGGGGCCAGGGTGACTATAATTCACCCCTCCACTTT. It encodes CASSPGGQGDYNSPLHF.

The chain joins TRBV27 to TRBJ1-6, with D uncertain. V was pared by 2 bases and J by 10 bases, with 12 bases between. The length of the CDR3 is 14 residues. Per germline, CDR1 MNHEY and CDR2 SMNVEV (reference sequence). The CDR3 sequence: CASSLTRHRSPLHF. CDR3 nucleotide sequence: TGTGCCAGCAGTTTAACCAGGCATCGGTCACCCCTCCACTTT.

This chain uses TRBV2 with TRBJ1-6; D not resolved. Germline V gene sequence: CDR1 SNHLY, CDR2 FYNNEI. The CDR3 contains 15 residues. The germline V and J ends were trimmed by 1 base and 0 bases, with 4 bases remaining between them. The CDR3 region has the DNA TGTGCCAGCAGTGAAGACAGCTCCTATAATTCACCCCTCCACTTT. Its translation: CASSEDSSYNSPLHF. The whole variable domain, remainder taken from reference TRBV2 and TRBJ1-6, is EPEVTQTPSHQVTQMGQEVILRCVPISNHLYFYWYRQILGQKVEFLVSFYNNEISEKSEIFDDQFSVERPDGSNFTLKIRSTKLEDSAMYFCASSEDSSYNSPLHFGNGTRLTVT.

The chain employs TRBV6-1 and TRBJ1-2, with no clear D. The CDR3 has 13 amino acids. Between the trimmed V and J ends, which lost 2 bases and 8 bases, there was a span of 12 bases. Germline CDR1 reads MNHNS; CDR2 reads SASEGT. CDR3 amino acids: CASSEQSLGGYTF. In nucleotides, the CDR3 is TGTGCCAGCAGTGAACAATCCCTCGGGGGCTACACCTTC.

V is TRBV30 and J is TRBJ2-3; 10 bases line up with TRBD2. CDR1 GTSNPN and CDR2 SVGIG come from the germline V gene (reference sequence). With 5 bases clipped from V and 4 bases from J, the junction kept 9 bases outside the gene matches. The CDR3 spans 15 residues. The CDR3 coding sequence is TGTGCCTGGGCTAAGCGGGGGGGCGGCCCAGATACGCAGTATTTT. Translation: CAWAKRGGGPDTQYF.

This clone showed up just a few times. The chain employs TRBV30 and TRBJ1-2; possible D gene TRBD1, 5 bases. Germline V CDR1 and CDR2: GTSNPN, SVGIG (reference sequence). The ends were cut back, 0 bases at V and 5 bases at J, with 16 bases in the middle. CDR3 size: 15 residues. DNA of the CDR3: TGTGCCTGGAGTGTACTTAAGGGGCGAAGGTATGGCTACACCTTC. Translation gives CAWSVLKGRRYGYTF.